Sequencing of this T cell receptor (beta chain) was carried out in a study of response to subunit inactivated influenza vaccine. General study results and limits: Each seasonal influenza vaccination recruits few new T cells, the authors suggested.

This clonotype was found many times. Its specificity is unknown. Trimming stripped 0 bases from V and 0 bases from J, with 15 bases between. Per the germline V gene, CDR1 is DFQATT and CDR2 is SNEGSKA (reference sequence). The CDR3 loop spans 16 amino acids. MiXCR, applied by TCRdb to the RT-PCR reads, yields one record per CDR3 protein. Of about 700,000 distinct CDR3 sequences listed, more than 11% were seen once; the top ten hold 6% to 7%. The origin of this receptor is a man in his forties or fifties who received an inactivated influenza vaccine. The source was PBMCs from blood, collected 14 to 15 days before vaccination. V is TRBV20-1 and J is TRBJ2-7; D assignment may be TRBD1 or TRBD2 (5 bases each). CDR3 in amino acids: CSARDVSGTNSYEQYF. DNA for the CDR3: TGCAGTGCTAGAGATGTGTCGGGGACCAACTCCTACGAGCAGTACTTC.